The entry that follows covers one T cell receptor beta chain sequence. The sample originates from a study of blood T cell repertoires in COVID-19. Study at large: There were acute and convalescent COVID-19 samples, and they came from the United States, Italy and Spain.

Participants were placed into cohorts based on the clinical history they reported. Data came from immunoSEQ multiplex PCR; TCRdb stores just in-frame clones and leaves some out. The table has some 170,000 clones, more than 80% seen once; the top ten hold 6% to 6.5%. With V trimmed by 6 bases and J by 7 bases, 7 bases remained unmatched. The germline gives CDR1 LNHDA, CDR2 SQIVND (reference sequence). The CDR3 has 15 residues. The sample was PBMCs or T cells enriched from blood (not recorded which). The sequence came from a man aged 40-49 years who had recovered from COVID-19. J is TRBJ2-1 and V is TRBV19; 12 bases fit TRBD2. In DNA form, the CDR3 reads TGTGCCAGTAGGGATCGACTAGCGGGAGATAATGAGCAGTTCTTC. It encodes CASRDRLAGDNEQFF.